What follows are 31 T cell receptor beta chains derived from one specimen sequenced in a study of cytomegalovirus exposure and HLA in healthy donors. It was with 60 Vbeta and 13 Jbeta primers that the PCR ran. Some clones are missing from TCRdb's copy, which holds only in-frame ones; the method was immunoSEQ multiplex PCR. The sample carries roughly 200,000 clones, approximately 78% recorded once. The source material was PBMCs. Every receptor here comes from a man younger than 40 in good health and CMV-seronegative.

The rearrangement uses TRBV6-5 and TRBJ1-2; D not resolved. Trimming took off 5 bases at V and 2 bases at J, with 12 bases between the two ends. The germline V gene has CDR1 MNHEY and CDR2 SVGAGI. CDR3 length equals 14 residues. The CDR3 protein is CASSPPGGNYGYTF. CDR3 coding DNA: TGTGCCAGCAGTCCCCCCGGAGGCAACTATGGCTACACCTTC.

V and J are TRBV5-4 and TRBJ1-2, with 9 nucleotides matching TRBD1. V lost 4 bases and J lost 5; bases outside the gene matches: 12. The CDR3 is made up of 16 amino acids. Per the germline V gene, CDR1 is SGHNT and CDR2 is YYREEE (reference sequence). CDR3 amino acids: CASSPGPGQGLYGYTF. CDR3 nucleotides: TGTGCCAGCAGCCCTGGACCGGGACAGGGCCTATATGGCTACACCTTC.

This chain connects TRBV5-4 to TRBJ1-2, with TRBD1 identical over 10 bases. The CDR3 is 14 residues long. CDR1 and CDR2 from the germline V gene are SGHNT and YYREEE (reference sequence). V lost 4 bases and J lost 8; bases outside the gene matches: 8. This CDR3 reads CASSLDRGHVGYTF. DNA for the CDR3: TGTGCCAGCAGCCTCGACAGGGGGCATGTCGGCTACACCTTC.

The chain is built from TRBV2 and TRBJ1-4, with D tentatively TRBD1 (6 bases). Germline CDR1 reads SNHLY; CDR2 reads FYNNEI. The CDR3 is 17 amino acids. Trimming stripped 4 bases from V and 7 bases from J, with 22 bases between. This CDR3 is CASSVPPRTEPTEKLFF. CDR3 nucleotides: TGTGCCAGCAGTGTGCCCCCTCGGACAGAACCTACTGAAAAACTGTTTTTT.

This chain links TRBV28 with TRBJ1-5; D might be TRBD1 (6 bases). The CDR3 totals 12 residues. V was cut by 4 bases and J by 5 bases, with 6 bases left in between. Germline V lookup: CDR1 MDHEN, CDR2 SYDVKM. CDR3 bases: TGTGCCAGCAGTTCAGGGGATCAGCCCCAGCATTTT. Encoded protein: CASSSGDQPQHF.

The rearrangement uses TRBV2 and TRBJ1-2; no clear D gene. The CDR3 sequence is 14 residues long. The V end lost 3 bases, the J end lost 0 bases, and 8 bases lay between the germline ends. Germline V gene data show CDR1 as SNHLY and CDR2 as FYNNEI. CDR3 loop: CASSDEGTNYGYTF. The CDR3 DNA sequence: TGTGCCAGCAGTGACGAGGGAACTAACTATGGCTACACCTTC.

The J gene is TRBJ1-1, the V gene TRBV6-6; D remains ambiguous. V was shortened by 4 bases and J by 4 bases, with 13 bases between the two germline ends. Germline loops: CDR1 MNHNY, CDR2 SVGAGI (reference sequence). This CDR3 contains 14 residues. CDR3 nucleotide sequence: TGTGCCAGCAGTTCCCCGGGGTTGGCCACTGAAGCTTTCTTT. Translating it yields CASSSPGLATEAFF.

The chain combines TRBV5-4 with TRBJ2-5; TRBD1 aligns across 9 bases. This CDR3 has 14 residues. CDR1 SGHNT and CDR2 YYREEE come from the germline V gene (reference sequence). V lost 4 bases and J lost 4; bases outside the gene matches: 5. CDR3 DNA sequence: TGTGCCAGCAGCCAGGGACAGGGAAGAGAGACCCAGTACTTC. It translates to CASSQGQGRETQYF.

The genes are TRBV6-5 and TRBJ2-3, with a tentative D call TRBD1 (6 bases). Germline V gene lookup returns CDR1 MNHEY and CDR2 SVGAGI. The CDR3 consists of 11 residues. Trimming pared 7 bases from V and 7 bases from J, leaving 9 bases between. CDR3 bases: TGTGCCAGCACCCAGGGGAATACGCAGTATTTT. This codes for CASTQGNTQYF.

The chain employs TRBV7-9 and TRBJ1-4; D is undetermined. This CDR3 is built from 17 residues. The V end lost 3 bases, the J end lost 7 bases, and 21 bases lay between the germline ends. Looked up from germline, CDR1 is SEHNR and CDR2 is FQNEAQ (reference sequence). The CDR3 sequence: CASSFRPHPIGGEKLFF. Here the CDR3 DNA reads TGTGCCAGCAGCTTTCGCCCGCACCCTATTGGTGGTGAAAAACTGTTTTTT.

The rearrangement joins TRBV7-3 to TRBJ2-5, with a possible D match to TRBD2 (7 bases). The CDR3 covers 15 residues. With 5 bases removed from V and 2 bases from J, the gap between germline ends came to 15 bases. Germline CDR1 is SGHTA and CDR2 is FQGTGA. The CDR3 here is CASSLGGGGQETQYF. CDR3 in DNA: TGTGCCAGCAGCCTGGGGGGAGGGGGGCAAGAGACCCAGTACTTC.

CDR3 bases: TGCGCCAGCAGCGCGGGGAACACTGAAGCTTTCTTT. Translating gives CASSAGNTEAFF. This chain links TRBV4-3 with TRBJ1-1; D remains ambiguous. Trimming took off 5 bases at V and 1 base at J, with 5 bases between the two ends. This CDR3 spans 12 amino acids. Germline CDR1 and CDR2: LGHNA and YSLEER.

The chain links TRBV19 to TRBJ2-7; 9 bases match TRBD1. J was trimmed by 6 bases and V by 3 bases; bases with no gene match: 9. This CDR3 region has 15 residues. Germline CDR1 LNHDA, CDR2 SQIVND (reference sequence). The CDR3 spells CASSIPTGTGFEQYF. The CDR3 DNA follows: TGTGCCAGTAGTATCCCGACCGGGACAGGGTTCGAGCAGTACTTC.

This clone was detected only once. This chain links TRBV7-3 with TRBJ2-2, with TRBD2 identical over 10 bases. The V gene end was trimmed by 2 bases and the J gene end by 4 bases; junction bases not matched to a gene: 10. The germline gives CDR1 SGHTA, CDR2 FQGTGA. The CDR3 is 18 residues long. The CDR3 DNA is TGTGCCAGCAGCTTAGCCTTTCAGCGGGGGGGCGTCACCGGGGAGCTGTTTTTT. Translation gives CASSLAFQRGGVTGELFF.

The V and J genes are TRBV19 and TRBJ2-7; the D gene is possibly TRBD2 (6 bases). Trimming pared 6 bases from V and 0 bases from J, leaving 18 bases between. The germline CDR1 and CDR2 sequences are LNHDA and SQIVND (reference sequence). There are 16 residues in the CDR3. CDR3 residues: CASSEIPGLSSYEQYF. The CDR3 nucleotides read TGTGCCAGTAGCGAAATCCCGGGACTGAGCTCCTACGAGCAGTACTTC.

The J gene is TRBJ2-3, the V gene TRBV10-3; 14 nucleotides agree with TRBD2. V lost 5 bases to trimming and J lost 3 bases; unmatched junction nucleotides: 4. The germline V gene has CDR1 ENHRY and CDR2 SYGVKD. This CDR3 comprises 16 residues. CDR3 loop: CAISLTSGGATDTQYF. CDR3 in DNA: TGTGCCATCAGTTTGACTAGCGGGGGGGCAACAGATACGCAGTATTTT.

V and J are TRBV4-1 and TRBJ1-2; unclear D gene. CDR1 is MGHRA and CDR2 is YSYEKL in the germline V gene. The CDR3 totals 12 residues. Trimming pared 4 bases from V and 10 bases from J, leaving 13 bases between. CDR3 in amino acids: CASSLDTAPYTF. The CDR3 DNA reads TGCGCCAGCAGCCTCGATACTGCGCCCTACACCTTC.

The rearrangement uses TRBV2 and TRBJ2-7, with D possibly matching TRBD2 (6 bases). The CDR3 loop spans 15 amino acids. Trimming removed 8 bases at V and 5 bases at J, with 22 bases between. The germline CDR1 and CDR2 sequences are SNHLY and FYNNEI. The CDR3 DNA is TGTGCCAGCGGAGGGAAGAGCCTTTTTGACGACGAGCAGTACTTC. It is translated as CASGGKSLFDDEQYF.

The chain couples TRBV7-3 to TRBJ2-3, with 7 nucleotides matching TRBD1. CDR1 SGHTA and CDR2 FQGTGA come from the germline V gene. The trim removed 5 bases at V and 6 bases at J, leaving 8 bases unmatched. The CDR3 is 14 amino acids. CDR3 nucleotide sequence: TGTGCCAGCAGCCTCAGCAGGGGGTCGGATACGCAGTATTTT. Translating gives CASSLSRGSDTQYF.

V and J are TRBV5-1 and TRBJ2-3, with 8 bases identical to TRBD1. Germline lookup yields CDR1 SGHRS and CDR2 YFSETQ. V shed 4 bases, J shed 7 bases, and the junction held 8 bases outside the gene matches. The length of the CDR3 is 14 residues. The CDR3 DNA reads TGCGCCAGCAGCACCGGACAGGGATGGAATACGCAGTATTTT. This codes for CASSTGQGWNTQYF.

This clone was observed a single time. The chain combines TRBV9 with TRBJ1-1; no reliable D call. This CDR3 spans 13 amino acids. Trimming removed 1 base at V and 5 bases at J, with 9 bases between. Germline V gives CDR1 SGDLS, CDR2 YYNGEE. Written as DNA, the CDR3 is TGTGCCAGCAGCGTATCGCCGGGGACTGAAGCTTTCTTT. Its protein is CASSVSPGTEAFF.

CDR3 DNA: TGTGCCAGCAGGAGGGGGGGAGACTACTACGAGCAGTACTTC. This sequence encodes CASRRGGDYYEQYF. The rearrangement uses TRBV2 and TRBJ2-7, with TRBD2 as a possible D gene (7 bases). Germline CDR1 reads SNHLY; CDR2 reads FYNNEI. Trimming took 6 bases from V and 3 from J, leaving 15 bases between them. This CDR3 spans 14 amino acids.

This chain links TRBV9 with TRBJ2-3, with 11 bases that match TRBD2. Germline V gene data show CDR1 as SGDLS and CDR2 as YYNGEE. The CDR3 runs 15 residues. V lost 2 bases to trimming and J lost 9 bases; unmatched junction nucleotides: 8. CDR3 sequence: CASSVSLAGGETQYF. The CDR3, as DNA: TGTGCCAGCAGCGTTTCTCTAGCGGGGGGAGAGACGCAGTATTTT.

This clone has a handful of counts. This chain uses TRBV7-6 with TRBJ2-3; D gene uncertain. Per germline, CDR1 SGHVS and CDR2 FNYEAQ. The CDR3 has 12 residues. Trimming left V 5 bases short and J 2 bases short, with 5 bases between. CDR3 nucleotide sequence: TGTGCCAGCAGCCTTCTCACAGATACGCAGTATTTT. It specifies CASSLLTDTQYF. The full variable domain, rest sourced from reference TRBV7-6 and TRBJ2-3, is GAGVSQSPRYKVTKRGQDVALRCDPISGHVSLYWYRQALGQGPEFLTYFNYEAQQDKSGLPNDRFSAERPEGSISTLTIQRTEQRDSAMYRCASSLLTDTQYFGPGTRLTVL.

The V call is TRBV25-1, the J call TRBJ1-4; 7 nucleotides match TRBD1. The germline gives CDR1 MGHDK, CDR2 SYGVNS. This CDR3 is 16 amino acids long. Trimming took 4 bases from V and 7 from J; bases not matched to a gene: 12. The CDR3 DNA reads TGTGCCAGCAGTGGTTCAGAACAGGGGCTGGGTGAAAAACTGTTTTTT. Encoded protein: CASSGSEQGLGEKLFF.

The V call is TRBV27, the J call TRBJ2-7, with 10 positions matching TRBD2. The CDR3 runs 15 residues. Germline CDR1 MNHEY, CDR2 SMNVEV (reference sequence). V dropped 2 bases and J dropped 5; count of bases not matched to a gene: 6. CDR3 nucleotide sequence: TGTGCCAGCAGTTTAAGTAGCGGGAGGACCCACGAGCAGTACTTC. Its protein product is CASSLSSGRTHEQYF.

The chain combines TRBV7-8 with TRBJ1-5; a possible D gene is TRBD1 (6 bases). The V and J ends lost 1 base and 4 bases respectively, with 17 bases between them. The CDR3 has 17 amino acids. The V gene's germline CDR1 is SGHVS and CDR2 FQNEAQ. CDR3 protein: CASSLVRRTESNQPQHF. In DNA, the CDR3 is TGTGCCAGCAGCTTAGTTCGTAGGACAGAGTCGAATCAGCCCCAGCATTTT.

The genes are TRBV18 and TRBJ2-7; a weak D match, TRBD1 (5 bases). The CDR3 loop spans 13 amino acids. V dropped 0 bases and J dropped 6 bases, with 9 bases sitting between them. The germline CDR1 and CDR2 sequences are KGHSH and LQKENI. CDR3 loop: CASSPPVGVEQYF. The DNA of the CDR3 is TGTGCCAGCTCACCACCGGTAGGGGTCGAGCAGTACTTC. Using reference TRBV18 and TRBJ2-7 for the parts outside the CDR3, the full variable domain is NAGVMQNPRHLVRRRGQEARLRCSPMKGHSHVYWYRQLPEEGLKFMVYLQKENIIDESGMPKERFSAEFPKEGPSILRIQQVVRGDSAAYFCASSPPVGVEQYFGPGTRLTVT.

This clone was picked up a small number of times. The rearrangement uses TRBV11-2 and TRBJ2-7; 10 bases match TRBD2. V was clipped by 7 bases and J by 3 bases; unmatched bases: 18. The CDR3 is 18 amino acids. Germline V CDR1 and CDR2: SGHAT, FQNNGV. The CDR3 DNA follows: TGTGCCAGCAAAAAGGGGGCTAGCGGGGGCCCTGGCCTCTACGAGCAGTACTTC. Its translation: CASKKGASGGPGLYEQYF.

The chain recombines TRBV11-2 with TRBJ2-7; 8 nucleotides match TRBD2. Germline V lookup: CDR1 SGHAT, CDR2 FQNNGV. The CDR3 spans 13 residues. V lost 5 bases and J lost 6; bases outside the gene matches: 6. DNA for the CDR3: TGTGCCAGCAGCCGTAGCGGGACGGGCGAGCAGTACTTC. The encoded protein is CASSRSGTGEQYF.

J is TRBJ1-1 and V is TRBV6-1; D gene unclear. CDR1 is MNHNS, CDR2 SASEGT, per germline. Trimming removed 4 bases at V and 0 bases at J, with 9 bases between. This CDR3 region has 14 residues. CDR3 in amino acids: CASSAREMNTEAFF. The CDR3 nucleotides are TGTGCCAGCAGTGCCCGAGAGATGAACACTGAAGCTTTCTTT.